The present T cell receptor beta chain was sequenced within a study of T-cell reconstitution after alpha-beta-depleted transplantation in children (dated by TCRdb to between 2015 and 2016). Looking at the study overall: T-cell immune reconstitution after TCRalphabeta/CD19-depleted allogeneic hematopoietic cell transplantation in children was quantitatively tracked in the study by means of TCR repertoire profiling. Findings and caveats that apply to the study as a whole: In some patients, the high TCRbeta diversity seen at day 60 was put down to recipient T cells and intrathymic progenitors that had survived conditioning. The apparently early recovery of alphabetaT-cell counts about two months after transplant reportedly depended on only several hundred rapidly expanded clones that came from non-depleted graft cells. Over the following months the frequencies of hyperexpanded clones went down, and after one year T-cell counts and TCRbeta diversity were mostly credited to newly produced T cells.

The treatment or condition tag for this specimen amounts to: allogeneic hematopoietic cell transplantation with graft depleted of TCRalphabeta T cells and CD19 B cells. TCRalphabeta/CD19-depleted allogeneic hematopoietic cell grafts were given to the transplant recipients, all of whom were children. Counted from cysteine to phenylalanine, this CDR3 has 15 amino acids. Solely the CDR3 DNA is kept, with 45 bases framed from the first base. CDR1 and CDR2 are drawn from the germline V gene: MDHEN, SYDVKM. V drops 4 bases and J drops 2 bases, leaving 12 bases in between. In its sample, this clonotype was seen many times. Its target antigen remains unknown. No quality values exist for individual bases; no much larger clone is one base distant. Libraries were built with PCR. The instrument given in TCRdb is Illumina HiSeq 2500. TCR library preparation used molecular barcoding, with unique molecular identifiers applied to normalize quantification of the TCRbeta repertoire. TCRdb took the public reads, trimmed them with fastp at Q25, ran MiXCR for clone calling and kept in-frame beta chains. Here each entry gathers all rows of one CDR3 protein and keeps the most common genes and DNA. The sample records 500,000 to 650,000 distinct CDR3 sequences, 10% to 15% of which are singletons. The ten largest make up around 2% of the sample.

Sequenced material: PBMCs, mostly from graft donor cells, taken 360 days after TCRalphabeta/CD19-depleted stem cell transplant. In this chain, TRBV28 is recombined with TRBJ2-1; a weak D assignment points to TRBD2 (5 bases agree). This receptor was taken from a male patient between 10 and 17 years old who had a stem cell transplant for acute myeloid leukemia, so the T cells may come from the graft donor. The nucleotides are TGTGCCAGCAGTTCCGGAGGCTCCCCCTACAATGAGCAGTTCTTC. Translated, this is CASSSGGSPYNEQFF.